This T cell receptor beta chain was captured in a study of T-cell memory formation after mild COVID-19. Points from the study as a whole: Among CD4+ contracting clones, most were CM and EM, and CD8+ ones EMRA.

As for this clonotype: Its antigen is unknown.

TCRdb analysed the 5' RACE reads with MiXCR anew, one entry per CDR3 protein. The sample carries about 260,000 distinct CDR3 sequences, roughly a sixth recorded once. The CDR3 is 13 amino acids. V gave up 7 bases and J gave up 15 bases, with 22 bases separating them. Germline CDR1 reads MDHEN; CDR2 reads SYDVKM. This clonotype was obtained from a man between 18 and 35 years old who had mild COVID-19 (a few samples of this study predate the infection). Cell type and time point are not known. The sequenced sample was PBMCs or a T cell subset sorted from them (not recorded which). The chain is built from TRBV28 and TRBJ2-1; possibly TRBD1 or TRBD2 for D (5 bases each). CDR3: CASTQGRLGVRFF. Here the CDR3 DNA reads TGTGCCAGCACGCAGGGCCGGCTGGGGGTGCGGTTCTTC.